Here is one T cell receptor beta chain with its context. No cognate antigen has been identified for it. Nothing much larger sits one base from this clone, and base qualities are not available. The data originate from a study of shared clonotypes between healthy human individuals (dated by TCRdb to 2019 to 2021). As for the study more broadly: The cohort comprised a couple of women and a few men aged 18 to 49 years. For each donor, CD4 naive and CD4 memory were each given three plates, CD8 naive was given two plates, and CD8 memory was given one plate. Blood TCR repertoires of five healthy adults were deeply sequenced to estimate repertoire size and the extent of clonotype sharing between individuals. Different laboratories and diverse techniques were used to prepare libraries and sequence TCR repertoires, to increase sequencing depth and limit assay-specific biases. Between about 0.85 and 9.5 billion PBMCs per donor were obtained by leukapheresis. General findings and caveats noted by the study authors: Naive subsets generally had larger estimated clonotype richness than memory subsets. Sampling was restricted to blood, and TCR repertoires in tissue are likely to differ from TCR repertoires in blood. Clonotypes shared by all four sorted-subset donors showed higher generation probabilities than non-shared clonotypes. The small number of donors limited the genetic and exposure-history diversity represented. Incomplete sequencing was indicated by rarefaction of sorted-subset datasets, despite the large sequencing depth. Around 5.4% of naive CD4, 3% to 3.5% of naive CD8, approximately 2% of memory CD4, and more than 0.35% of memory CD8 clonotypes were shared across several donors. Based on pairwise subsampling, the degree of clonotype sharing among donors was expected to be affected by sequencing depth.

CD8 naive samples were obtained by positive selection for CCR7 among CD45RO-negative cells, yielding a CD45RA+CCR7+ population from which TemRA cells were excluded. The donors were healthy, HIV-negative adults with no recently reported acute infections or vaccinations. Every donor was a Caucasian adult residing in Nashville, Tennessee, USA. After blood collection by leukapheresis, PBMCs were isolated using Ficoll-Histopaque density gradient centrifugation and then cryopreserved in the vapor phase of liquid nitrogen. Analytical flow cytometry was used to check the purity and quantity of every magnetically sorted T cell population. From each sorted fraction, genomic DNA was isolated and quantified by UV absorbance on a Nanodrop 2000c. From the germline V gene, CDR1 is SNHLY and CDR2 is FYNNEI. The germline V and J ends show losses of 6 bases and 7 bases respectively, and no gene match explains 8 bases of the junction. Counted from cysteine to phenylalanine, this CDR3 has 14 amino acids. Only CDR3 DNA remains: 42 bases, in frame from the first base.

Using the deep immunoSEQ assay, TCR CDR3 regions were amplified from genomic DNA by multiplex PCR. Extracted genomic DNA from each cell subset was distributed evenly across all wells of several immunoSEQ 96-well plates, and each plate was treated as a replicate. For sorted subsets, about 0.2 ug genomic DNA, equal to 25,000 to 35,000 T cell genomes, was loaded into each replicate PCR. The purified libraries were quantified using a Qubit 3.0 fluorometer, sized with a Bioanalyzer 2100, and then quantified again using the KAPA Library Quantification kit. A separate single-read 150-cycle Illumina NextSeq 550 flow cell was used to sequence each immunoSEQ 96-well plate. As for the authors' bioinformatics: Because only junctional sequences without quality scores were contained in the immunoSEQ output, filtering matching that applied to full-length reads could not be performed. Sequences were annotated with PyIR, a Python wrapper for IgBLAST v1.9, and V/J genes and CDR3 were assigned using IMGT germline references. Reads were removed for weak V/J assignments (E-value above 1e-6), missing CDR3, stop codons, out-of-frame junctions, or ambiguous translated residues. V3J clonotypes were defined as sequences sharing the same inferred V gene, J gene, and CDR3 amino acid sequence. To compute the percentage overlap between repertoires, the number of shared unique clonotypes was divided by the size of the smaller repertoire. Repertoire richness was assessed with RTK rarefaction, the Chao1 estimator, and Recon v2.1 estimates of unobserved clonotypes. OLGA was used to compute generation probabilities for all TCRbeta clonotypes that the gDNA method yielded from four donors. What TCRdb holds here is the immuneACCESS table cut down to in-frame rearrangements. Part of the clones is not present; checked against another copy, under half of the missing clones reflect an unresolved V gene, and the others are unexplained. That table is the source of V, J and clone size, and D and trimming were worked out from the DNA. The sample profile shows approximately 600,000 clones; approximately 96% of them were found once. The ten biggest clones cover approximately 0.11% of the sample.

The chain joins TRBV2 to TRBJ2-7; the central 11 bases match TRBD2. Sequences were obtained from naive CD8+ T cells sorted from blood. Per the publication, the cell subset or site label means: CD45RA+CCR7+. The clonotype originates from a woman aged 25-40 years in good health. The bases read TGTGCCAGCAGGCCGGGACTAGCGGCGGGGGAGCAGTACTTC. Its translation is CASRPGLAAGEQYF. The variable domain in full, with residues beyond the CDR3 obtained from the reference TRBV2 and TRBJ2-7 genes, is EPEVTQTPSHQVTQMGQEVILRCVPISNHLYFYWYRQILGQKVEFLVSFYNNEISEKSEIFDDQFSVERPDGSNFTLKIRSTKLEDSAMYFCASRPGLAAGEQYFGPGTRLTVT.